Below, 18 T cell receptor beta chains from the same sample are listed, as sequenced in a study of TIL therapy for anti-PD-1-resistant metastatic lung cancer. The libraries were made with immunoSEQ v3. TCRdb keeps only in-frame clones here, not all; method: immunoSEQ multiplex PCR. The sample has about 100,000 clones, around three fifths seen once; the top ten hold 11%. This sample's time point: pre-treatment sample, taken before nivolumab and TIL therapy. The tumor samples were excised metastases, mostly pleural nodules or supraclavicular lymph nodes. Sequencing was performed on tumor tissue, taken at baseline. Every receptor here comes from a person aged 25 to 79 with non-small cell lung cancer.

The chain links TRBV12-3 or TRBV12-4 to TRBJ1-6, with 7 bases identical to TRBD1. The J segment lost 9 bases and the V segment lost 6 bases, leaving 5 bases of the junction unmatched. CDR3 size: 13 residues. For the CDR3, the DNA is TGTGCCAGCAGGCAGGGGGTGAGTTCACCCCTCCACTTT. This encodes CASRQGVSSPLHF.

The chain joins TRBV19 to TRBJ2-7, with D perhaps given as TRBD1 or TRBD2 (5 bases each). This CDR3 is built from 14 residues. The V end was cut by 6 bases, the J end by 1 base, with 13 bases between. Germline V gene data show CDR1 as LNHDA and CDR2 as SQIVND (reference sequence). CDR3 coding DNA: TGTGCCAGTAGCCCGGGACCTCCATCCTACGAGCAGTACTTC. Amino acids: CASSPGPPSYEQYF.

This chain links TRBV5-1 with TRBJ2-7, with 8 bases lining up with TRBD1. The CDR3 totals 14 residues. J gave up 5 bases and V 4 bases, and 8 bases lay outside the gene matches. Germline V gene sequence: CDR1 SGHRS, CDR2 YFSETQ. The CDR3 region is CASSTRTGNHEQYF. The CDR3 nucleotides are TGCGCCAGCAGCACCCGGACAGGGAACCACGAGCAGTACTTC.

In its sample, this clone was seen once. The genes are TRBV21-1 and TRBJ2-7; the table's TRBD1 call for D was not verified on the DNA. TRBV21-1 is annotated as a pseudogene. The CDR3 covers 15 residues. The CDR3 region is CASTQLPGQGFGQYF. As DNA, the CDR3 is TGTGCCAGCACCCAGCTCCCGGGACAGGGTTTTGGGCAGTACTTC.

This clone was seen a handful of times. The CDR3 nucleotides read TGTGCCAGCAGCCCAACGCCACATGAGCAGTTCTTC. It is translated as CASSPTPHEQFF. This chain links TRBV5-5 with TRBJ2-1; D call uncertain. The CDR3 totals 12 residues. V dropped 4 bases and J dropped 8 bases, with 10 bases sitting between them. CDR1 and CDR2 (germline): SGHKS, YYEKEE (reference sequence).

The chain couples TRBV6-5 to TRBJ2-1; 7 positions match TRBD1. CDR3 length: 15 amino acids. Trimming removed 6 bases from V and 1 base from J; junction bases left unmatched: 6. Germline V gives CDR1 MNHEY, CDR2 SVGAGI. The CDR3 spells CASRQQGNSYNEQFF. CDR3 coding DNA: TGTGCCAGCAGACAACAGGGGAATTCCTACAATGAGCAGTTCTTC.

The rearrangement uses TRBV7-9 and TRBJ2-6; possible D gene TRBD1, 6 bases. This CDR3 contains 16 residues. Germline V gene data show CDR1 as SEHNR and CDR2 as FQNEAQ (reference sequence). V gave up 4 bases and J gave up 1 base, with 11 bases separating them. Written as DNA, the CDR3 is TGTGCCAGCAGCTCTGGACAGAGATCTGGGGCCAACGTCCTGACTTTC. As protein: CASSSGQRSGANVLTF.

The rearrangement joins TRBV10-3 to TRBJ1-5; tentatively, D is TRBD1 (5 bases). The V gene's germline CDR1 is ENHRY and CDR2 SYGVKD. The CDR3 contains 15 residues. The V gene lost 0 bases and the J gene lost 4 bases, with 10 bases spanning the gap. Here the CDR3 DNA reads TGTGCCATCAGTGAGTCGGACAAATTAAATCAGCCCCAGCATTTT. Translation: CAISESDKLNQPQHF.

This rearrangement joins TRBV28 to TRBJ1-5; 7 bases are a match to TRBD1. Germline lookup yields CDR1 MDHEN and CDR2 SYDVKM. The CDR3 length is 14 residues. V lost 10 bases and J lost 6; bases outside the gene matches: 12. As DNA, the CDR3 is TGTGCCACCCTATTCCGACAGGGCGGTCAGCCCCAGCATTTT. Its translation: CATLFRQGGQPQHF.

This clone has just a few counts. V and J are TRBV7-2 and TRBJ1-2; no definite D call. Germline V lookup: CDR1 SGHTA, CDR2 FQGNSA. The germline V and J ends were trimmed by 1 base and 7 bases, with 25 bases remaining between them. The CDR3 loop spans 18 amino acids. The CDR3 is CASSLGIVRTALSSGYTF. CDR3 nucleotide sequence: TGTGCCAGCAGCTTAGGGATCGTCAGGACCGCCCTTTCGAGTGGCTACACCTTC.

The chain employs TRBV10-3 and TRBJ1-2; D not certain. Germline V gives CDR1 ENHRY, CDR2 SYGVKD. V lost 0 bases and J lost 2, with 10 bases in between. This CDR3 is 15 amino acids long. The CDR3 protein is CAISESTYRNYGYTF. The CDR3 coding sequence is TGTGCCATCAGTGAGTCGACGTATAGGAACTATGGCTACACCTTC.

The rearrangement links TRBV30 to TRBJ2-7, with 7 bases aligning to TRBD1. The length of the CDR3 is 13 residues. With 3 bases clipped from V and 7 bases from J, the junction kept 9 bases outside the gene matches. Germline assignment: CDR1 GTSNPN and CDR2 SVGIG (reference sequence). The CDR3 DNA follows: TGTGCCTGGAGGGCAGGGGGACCTTTAGAGCAGTACTTC. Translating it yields CAWRAGGPLEQYF.

CDR3 in amino acids: CAWSVNYDPSQFF. In DNA form, the CDR3 reads TGTGCCTGGAGTGTTAACTACGATCCTTCGCAGTTCTTC. This chain uses TRBV30 with TRBJ2-1; no reliable D call. Trimming cost V 0 bases and J 12 bases, with 15 bases left between them. The CDR3 sequence is 13 residues long. The germline gives CDR1 GTSNPN, CDR2 SVGIG (reference sequence).

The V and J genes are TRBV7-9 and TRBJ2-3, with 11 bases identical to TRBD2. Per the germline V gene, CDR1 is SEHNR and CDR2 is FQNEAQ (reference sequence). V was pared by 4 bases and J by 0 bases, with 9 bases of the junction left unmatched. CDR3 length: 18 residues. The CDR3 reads CASSSGLAARTSTDTQYF. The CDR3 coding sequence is TGTGCCAGCAGCTCGGGACTAGCGGCCCGTACTAGCACAGATACGCAGTATTTT.

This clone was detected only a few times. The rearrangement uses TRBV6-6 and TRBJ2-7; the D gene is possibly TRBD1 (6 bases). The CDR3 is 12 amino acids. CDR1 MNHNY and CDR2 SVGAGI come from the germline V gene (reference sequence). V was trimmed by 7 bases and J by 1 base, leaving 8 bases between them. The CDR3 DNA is TGTGCCAGCACCACAGGGTCCTACGAGCAGTACTTC. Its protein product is CASTTGSYEQYF.

CDR3 loop: CAWSTLDRGRGRDTQYF. The DNA of the CDR3 is TGTGCCTGGAGTACCCTGGACAGGGGAAGGGGTAGGGATACGCAGTATTTT. The V call is TRBV30, the J call TRBJ2-3; 9 nucleotides agree with TRBD1. Germline V lookup: CDR1 GTSNPN, CDR2 SVGIG (reference sequence). This CDR3 comprises 17 residues. J gave up 6 bases and V 2 bases, and 15 bases lay outside the gene matches.

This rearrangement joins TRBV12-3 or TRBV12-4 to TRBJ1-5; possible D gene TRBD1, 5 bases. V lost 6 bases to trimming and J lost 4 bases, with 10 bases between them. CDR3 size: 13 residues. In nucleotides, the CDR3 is TGTGCCAGCAGGCCACAGGAAAATCAGCCCCAGCATTTT. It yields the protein CASRPQENQPQHF.

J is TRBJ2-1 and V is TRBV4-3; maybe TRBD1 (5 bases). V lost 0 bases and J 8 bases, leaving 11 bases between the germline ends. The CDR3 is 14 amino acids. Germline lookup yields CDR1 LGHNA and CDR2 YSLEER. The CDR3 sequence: CASSQEAGWYEQFF. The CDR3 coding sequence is TGCGCCAGCAGCCAAGAGGCAGGGTGGTATGAGCAGTTCTTC.